This section outlines one T cell receptor beta chain sequence together with its context. This sample was included in a study of CD8 T cells in Susac syndrome. Reverse transcription used about 0.45 to 1 ug RNA and random hexamers. In TCRdb, the immunoSEQ multiplex PCR reads were re-called with MiXCR into one record per CDR3 protein. The sample contains 100,000 to 150,000 distinct CDR3 sequences, around 94% of which appear only once. The authors carried out high-throughput sequencing of TCR beta. They applied it to CD8+ and CD4+ T cells obtained from blood. Looked up from germline, CDR1 is SGHDT and CDR2 is YYEEEE. This CDR3 has 15 residues. The J segment lost 6 bases and the V segment lost 5 bases, leaving 10 bases of the junction unmatched.

The chain carries TRBV5-6 and TRBJ1-4; 7 bases fit TRBD1. The clonotype comes from a human donor with Susac syndrome. The sequenced material came from CD8+ T cells from PBMCs. The CDR3 DNA reads TGTGCCAGCAGTCAGGGGACAGCCTCGTATGAAAAACTGTTTTTT. Its protein is CASSQGTASYEKLFF.